This T cell receptor beta chain emerged from a study of T cells in Graves' hyperthyroidism and ophthalmopathy. The table lists this clonotype with many counts. Amplified regions were TCR beta CDR3 sequences from RNA transcripts. Primed by the HTBI set, a first-round RT-PCR was run on the TCR CDR3. TCRdb processed the multiplex PCR reads anew with MiXCR; each CDR3 protein has one entry. Among approximately 430,000 distinct CDR3 sequences listed, approximately 15% were seen once. The CDR3 has 14 residues. Germline loops: CDR1 PRHDT, CDR2 FYEKMQ (reference sequence). The V end lost 4 bases, the J end lost 4 bases, and 13 bases lay between the germline ends.

The sequence was collected from a woman aged 18-30 years with Graves' hyperthyroidism. The V gene is TRBV13, the J gene TRBJ1-2; D ambiguous. The source material was blood. The DNA for the CDR3 is TGTGCCAGCAGCTCCGGCGGGCAGTTCTATGGCTACACCTTC. It codes for CASSSGGQFYGYTF.